These T cell receptor beta chains were read from a single sample in a study of T cell responses to AZD1222 COVID-19 vaccine. Clones were sequenced by immunoSEQ multiplex PCR, and TCRdb holds only the in-frame ones, with some missing. Found here are around 270,000 clones, around 92% of them singletons; the top ten hold 0.5% to 0.7%. The sequencing used peripheral blood, collected 28 days after the second AZD1222 dose. Receptors originate from an adult who received the AZD1222 COVID-19 vaccine. Both conserved end residues are part of each CDR3. A D gene is named only where the DNA matches it firmly.

d_call	v_call	cdr3_length	j_call	cdr3_aa
TRBD1	TRBV2	14	TRBJ2-2	CASFRDSNTGELFF
-	TRBV7-8	15	TRBJ2-1	CASSLWGTATNEQFF
-	TRBV7-9	13	TRBJ1-2	CASSVRGDYGYTF
-	TRBV5-3	18	TRBJ1-5	CARSTEILGMKGNQPQHF
-	TRBV6-2/TRBV6-3	13	TRBJ1-1	CASSYPWGTEAFF
TRBD1	TRBV19	14	TRBJ1-1	CASSTGGPHAEAFF
-	TRBV3-1/TRBV3-2	13	TRBJ1-3	CASSQAIGNTIYF
TRBD2	TRBV5-1	15	TRBJ2-1	CASSALAGVDNEQFF
-	TRBV5-1	13	TRBJ1-2	CASSSDINYGYTF
TRBD2	TRBV7-6	16	TRBJ2-3	CASSLEASGTTDTQYF
-	TRBV18	14	TRBJ1-5	CASSPQGLNQPQHF
TRBD1	TRBV29-1	15	TRBJ2-1	CSAEGGTGFYNEQFF
-	TRBV2	14	TRBJ1-1	CASSEAGQGTEAFF
-	TRBV3-1/TRBV3-2	13	TRBJ1-6	CASRPGYNSPLHF
-	TRBV28	14	TRBJ1-2	CASSLYRLDDGYTF
TRBD2	TRBV28	17	TRBJ2-1	CASSPRWTSGTYNEQFF
-	TRBV18	15	TRBJ2-7	CASSPPNRAIYEQYF
TRBD2	TRBV7-9	15	TRBJ2-7	CASSPGTSLSYEQYF
TRBD1	TRBV5-1	12	TRBJ1-1	CASSPGGTEAFF
-	TRBV11-2	19	TRBJ2-1	CASSLWEPGGHSSYNEQFF
-	TRBV11-1	11	TRBJ1-1	CASSYPGEAFF
-	TRBV7-9	16	TRBJ2-1	CASSPKDGTLYNEQFF
TRBD2	TRBV5-8	16	TRBJ2-1	CASSSGRLAGNNEQFF
-	TRBV3-1/TRBV3-2	13	TRBJ2-1	CASSQDPRDEQFF
-	TRBV3-1/TRBV3-2	18	TRBJ2-2	CASSQDRMGTHDTGELFF
TRBD1	TRBV5-5	14	TRBJ1-5	CASSFGQGNQPQHF
-	TRBV27	13	TRBJ1-1	CASRTGWNTEAFF
-	TRBV2	14	TRBJ1-2	CASEGERGGYGYTF
-	TRBV4-3	18	TRBJ1-2	CASSQDPGTPRIGYGYTF
-	TRBV28	14	TRBJ2-4	CASRPAGAKNIQYF
-	TRBV6-2/TRBV6-3	15	TRBJ1-5	CASSPGTAGDQPQHF
TRBD1	TRBV4-1	17	TRBJ1-1	CASSQVFAGGTNTEAFF
-	TRBV28	12	TRBJ1-2	CASSYQGFGYTF
-	TRBV9	17	TRBJ1-6	CASSVDGEASYNSPLHF
-	TRBV24-1	18	TRBJ1-5	CATSDSGPGGFSNQPQHF
-	TRBV6-5	11	TRBJ1-1	CASRGNTEAFF
TRBD1	TRBV19	21	TRBJ1-3	CASSIYRRDREASSSGNTIYF
-	TRBV15	16	TRBJ1-3	CATSRDAVHSGNTIYF
TRBD2	TRBV9	16	TRBJ2-2	CASSFFTSANTGELFF
-	TRBV6-6	13	TRBJ1-1	CASKRRENTEAFF
-	TRBV4-2	15	TRBJ2-7	CASSQEVWSSYEQYF
-	TRBV6-5	13	TRBJ2-1	CASTDGTYNEQFF
-	TRBV28	10	TRBJ2-1	CASNKGEQFF
-	TRBV4-2	17	TRBJ2-6	CASSQDGAGSGANVLTF
-	TRBV12-3/TRBV12-4	13	TRBJ2-1	CASSFKQNGEQFF
-	TRBV7-9	16	TRBJ1-3	CASSPKGLSSGNTIYF
TRBD2	TRBV7-2	16	TRBJ2-5	CASSSLAGGPLGTQYF
TRBD1	TRBV6-5	14	TRBJ1-5	CASSRDRADQPQHF
-	TRBV4-1	16	TRBJ1-3	CASSLPGAGAGNTIYF
-	TRBV29-1	12	TRBJ1-1	CSVEAGNTEAFF
-	TRBV28	13	TRBJ1-1	CASRGQGSTEAFF
-	TRBV7-2	13	TRBJ2-7	CASSLSTAYEQYF
-	TRBV21-1	10	TRBJ2-7	CASGLHEQYF
-	TRBV28	13	TRBJ1-2	CASSLGRQGGYTF
-	TRBV25-1	12	TRBJ2-7	CACKGPLSEQYF
-	TRBV3-1/TRBV3-2	13	TRBJ2-2	CASSQVNTGELFF
TRBD1	TRBV7-9	14	TRBJ1-4	CASSSQGVGEKLFF
-	TRBV19	14	TRBJ1-5	CASSITHQGQPQHF